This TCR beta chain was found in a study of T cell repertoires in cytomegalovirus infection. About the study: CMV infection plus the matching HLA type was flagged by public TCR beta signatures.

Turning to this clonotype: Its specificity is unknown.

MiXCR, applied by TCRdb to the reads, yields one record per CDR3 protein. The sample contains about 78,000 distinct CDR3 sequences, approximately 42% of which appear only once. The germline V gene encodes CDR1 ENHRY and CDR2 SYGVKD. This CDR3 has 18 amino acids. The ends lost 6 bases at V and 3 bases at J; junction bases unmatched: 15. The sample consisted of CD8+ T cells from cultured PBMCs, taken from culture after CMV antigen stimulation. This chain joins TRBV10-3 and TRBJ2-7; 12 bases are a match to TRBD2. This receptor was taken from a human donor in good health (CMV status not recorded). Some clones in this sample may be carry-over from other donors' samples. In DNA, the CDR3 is TGTGCCATCAGCCGCGACCCCAGGACTAGCGGGGTTTTCTACGAGCAGTACTTC. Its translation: CAISRDPRTSGVFYEQYF.